This T cell receptor beta chain was sequenced in a study of T cell responses to AZD1222 COVID-19 vaccine. Profiled with immunoSEQ multiplex PCR; TCRdb holds only in-frame clones, not every one. This table has about 150,000 clones, 90% appearing once. This CDR3 comprises 15 residues. Looked up from germline, CDR1 is MNHEY and CDR2 is SMNVEV (reference sequence). Trimming cost V 6 bases and J 3 bases, with 17 bases left between them. The receptor was isolated from an adult in good health. Sequenced here: peripheral blood, sampled on day 0 of AZD1222 vaccination. V gene TRBV27 combines with J gene TRBJ1-1, with a tentative D call TRBD1 (5 bases). CDR3 loop: CASRAPGGWDTEAFF. The CDR3 coding sequence is TGTGCCAGCAGAGCCCCCGGGGGGTGGGACACTGAAGCTTTCTTT.